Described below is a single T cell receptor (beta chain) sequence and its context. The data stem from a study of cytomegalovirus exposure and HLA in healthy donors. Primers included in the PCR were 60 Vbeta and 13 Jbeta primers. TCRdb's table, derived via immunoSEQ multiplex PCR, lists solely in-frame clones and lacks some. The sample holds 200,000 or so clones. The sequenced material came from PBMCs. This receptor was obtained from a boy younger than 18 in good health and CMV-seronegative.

As DNA, the CDR3 is TGTGCCTGGAGGGGGGGGTTTCTTAACACTGAAGCTTTCTTT. Translation gives CAWRGGFLNTEAFF. The genes are TRBV30 and TRBJ1-1; TRBD1 is a possible D gene (5 bases). Trimming pared 3 bases from V and 2 bases from J, leaving 13 bases between. The CDR3 is made up of 14 amino acids. Germline CDR1 reads GTSNPN; CDR2 reads SVGIG (reference sequence).